This paragraph reports one T cell receptor beta chain. The source of the sample is a study of Ad26.COV2.S vaccination and SARS-CoV-2 variants. Germline V lookup: CDR1 LGHNA, CDR2 YNFKEQ. The CDR3 totals 16 residues. V shed 0 bases and J shed 5 bases, with 14 bases lying between them. TCRdb's copy holds only in-frame clones and misses some; the assay was immunoSEQ multiplex PCR. The sample holds a few hundred thousand clones, over 75% seen once. Specified treatment: about 20 received Ad26.COV2.S at low or high dose, single or two shots; five or six received placebo; per-sample allocation not given. Sampling occurred on day 63 after the first vaccine or placebo injection. What was given as vaccine was an Ad26 vector encoding Wuhan-strain SARS-CoV-2 spike.

The V gene is TRBV4-2, the J gene TRBJ2-1; possibly TRBD2 for D (5 bases). This clonotype originated in a person between 18 and 65 years old who received the Ad26.COV2.S COVID-19 vaccine or a placebo. Sequencing used peripheral blood, obtained in a trial of Ad26.COV2.S vaccine versus placebo. CDR3 in DNA: TGTGCCAGCAGCCAAGATAGCAGCGGCTTCCACAATGAGCAGTTCTTC. Translating it yields CASSQDSSGFHNEQFF.